Listed here are 19 T cell receptor beta chains from one sample, sequenced in a study of CD8 T cells in Susac syndrome. Random-hexamer reverse transcription was applied to roughly 0.5 to 1 ug RNA. TCRdb passed the immunoSEQ multiplex PCR reads through MiXCR, listing each CDR3 protein once. The table shows 160,000 or so distinct CDR3 sequences, with 92% occurring only once. Sequencing was performed on CD4+ T cells from PBMCs. The receptors here all came from a human donor in good health.

The rearrangement uses TRBV2 and TRBJ2-5; TRBD1 is a possible D gene (5 bases). This CDR3 is built from 13 residues. Germline loops: CDR1 SNHLY, CDR2 FYNNEI. Trimming took 6 bases from V and 5 from J, leaving 13 bases between them. The CDR3 sequence is CASSTIRGETQYF. The CDR3 nucleotides are TGTGCCAGCAGCACTATTAGGGGTGAGACCCAGTACTTC. Drawing the rest from reference TRBV2 and TRBJ2-5, the complete variable domain is EPEVTQTPSHQVTQMGQEVILRCVPISNHLYFYWYRQILGQKVEFLVSFYNNEISEKSEIFDDQFSVERPDGSNFTLKIRSTKLEDSAMYFCASSTIRGETQYFGPGTRLLVL.

The rearrangement joins TRBV6-5 to TRBJ1-2, with D perhaps matching TRBD1 (5 bases). Per germline, CDR1 MNHEY and CDR2 SVGAGI. There are 13 residues in the CDR3. Trimming removed 5 bases at V and 4 bases at J, with 11 bases between. CDR3 DNA sequence: TGTGCCAGCAGTAAGGGGACGGGCTATGGCTACACCTTC. Translating it yields CASSKGTGYGYTF.

The chain is built from TRBV3-1 and TRBJ2-1, with 7 bases identical to TRBD2. The V and J ends lost 4 bases and 7 bases, in that order; junction bases with no gene match: 10. The CDR3 consists of 15 residues. Germline V gene data show CDR1 as LGHDT and CDR2 as YNNKEL (reference sequence). For the CDR3, the DNA is TGTGCCAGCAGCCCCTGGACTAGTTCTCTGAATGAGCAGTTCTTC. It encodes CASSPWTSSLNEQFF.

The chain combines TRBV6-6 with TRBJ1-5; 10 nucleotides align to TRBD1. In germline, CDR1 is MNHNY, CDR2 SVGAGI (reference sequence). The V and J ends lost 5 bases and 6 bases, in that order; junction bases with no gene match: 7. CDR3 size: 15 residues. For the CDR3, the DNA is TGTGCCAGCAGTCCAACGACAGGGGGCTTTCAGCCCCAGCATTTT. It yields the protein CASSPTTGGFQPQHF.

The chain uses TRBV7-2 and TRBJ2-1; no clear D. The CDR3 contains 15 residues. Germline V lookup: CDR1 SGHTA, CDR2 FQGNSA. Trimming pared 0 bases from V and 8 bases from J, leaving 14 bases between. The CDR3 nucleotides read TGTGCCAGCAGCTTAGCGTCCCGTAGAGGCGATGAGCAGTTCTTC. Residues: CASSLASRRGDEQFF.

The rearrangement joins TRBV7-3 to TRBJ2-2; tentative D call: TRBD2 (5 bases). This CDR3 spans 14 amino acids. Per the germline V gene, CDR1 is SGHTA and CDR2 is FQGTGA. The V end lost 1 base, the J end lost 5 bases, and 8 bases lay between the germline ends. The CDR3 here is CASSLMGGTGELFF. In DNA form, the CDR3 reads TGTGCCAGCAGCTTAATGGGCGGGACCGGGGAGCTGTTTTTT.

This clonotype was seen a single time. This rearrangement joins TRBV15 to TRBJ2-1, with 10 nucleotides matching TRBD1. Per germline, CDR1 LNHNV and CDR2 YYDKDF (reference sequence). Trimming removed 10 bases from V and 8 bases from J; junction bases left unmatched: 5. The CDR3 extends over 12 amino acids. Here the CDR3 DNA reads TGTGCCATCCGACAGGGGGCTGATGAGCAGTTCTTC. The encoded protein is CAIRQGADEQFF.

The J gene is TRBJ2-3, the V gene TRBV29-1, with 11 bases matching TRBD1. CDR1 is SQVTM and CDR2 is ANQGSEA in the germline V gene. With 6 bases clipped from V and 1 base from J, the junction kept 6 bases outside the gene matches. The CDR3 length is 15 residues. This CDR3 is CSVAGTGGGTDTQYF. The CDR3, as DNA: TGCAGCGTCGCCGGGACAGGGGGAGGCACAGATACGCAGTATTTT.

The chain combines TRBV2 with TRBJ2-5; D is uncertain. V gave up 11 bases and J gave up 3 bases, with 4 bases separating them. Germline-derived CDR1 and CDR2 are SNHLY and FYNNEI. There are 9 residues in the CDR3. CDR3 sequence: CAVKETQYF. The CDR3 DNA sequence: TGTGCCGTAAAAGAGACCCAGTACTTC.

The chain combines TRBV10-2 with TRBJ2-3, with D unresolved. CDR1 is WSHSY, CDR2 SAAADI, per germline. V was cut by 2 bases and J by 0 bases, with 12 bases left in between. CDR3 length equals 16 residues. The CDR3 DNA reads as TGCGCCAGCAGTGAGCGGGCCGCGCTGAGCACAGATACGCAGTATTTT. Residues: CASSERAALSTDTQYF.

The chain has TRBV6-5 and TRBJ2-7; unclear D gene. Trimming took off 5 bases at V and 0 bases at J, with 14 bases between the two ends. The CDR3 has 15 residues. CDR1 and CDR2 (germline): MNHEY, SVGAGI. The DNA of the CDR3 is TGTGCCAGCAGTCGAGCCCCCGATAGCTCCTACGAGCAGTACTTC. Translating gives CASSRAPDSSYEQYF.

The chain is built from TRBV7-9 and TRBJ2-1, with TRBD2 as a possible D gene (5 bases). V shed 3 bases and J shed 9 bases, with 12 bases lying between them. The length of the CDR3 is 13 residues. In germline, CDR1 is SEHNR, CDR2 FQNEAQ (reference sequence). CDR3 sequence: CASSFPDRGEQFF. As DNA, the CDR3 is TGTGCCAGCAGCTTCCCGGATCGGGGTGAGCAGTTCTTC.

The chain is built from TRBV19 and TRBJ2-7; 11 bases are a match to TRBD1. V shed 4 bases, J shed 4 bases, and the junction held 6 bases outside the gene matches. The CDR3 totals 15 residues. Germline values: CDR1 LNHDA, CDR2 SQIVND (reference sequence). CDR3 nucleotide sequence: TGTGCCAGTAGTACCAGGACAGGGGGCGCGTACGAGCAGTACTTC. It specifies CASSTRTGGAYEQYF.

The V call is TRBV6-1, the J call TRBJ2-2; D may be TRBD1 (6 bases). Per germline, CDR1 MNHNS and CDR2 SASEGT. The V end lost 10 bases, the J end lost 2 bases, and 20 bases lay between the germline ends. The CDR3 is made up of 16 amino acids. The CDR3 is CANKFIPGHNTGELFF. The CDR3 DNA is TGTGCCAACAAATTCATTCCGGGACACAACACCGGGGAGCTGTTTTTT.

The chain combines TRBV6-5 with TRBJ2-7, with 14 bases that match TRBD2. CDR3 length equals 18 residues. The V gene's germline CDR1 is MNHEY and CDR2 SVGAGI. V lost 7 bases, J lost 2 bases, and 13 bases stayed unmatched. In nucleotides, the CDR3 is TGTGCCAGCAATTTGAGGGGACTAGCGGGAGAAGTGACCTACGAGCAGTACTTC. Translated: CASNLRGLAGEVTYEQYF.

The chain is built from TRBV28 and TRBJ2-6, with D maybe TRBD1 (6 bases). Germline CDR1 MDHEN, CDR2 SYDVKM. The CDR3 extends over 15 amino acids. Trimming removed 1 base from V and 4 bases from J, with 8 bases in between. Written as DNA, the CDR3 is TGTGCCAGCAGTTTATCAGGGGCCGGGGCCAACGTCCTGACTTTC. It codes for CASSLSGAGANVLTF.

The V call is TRBV3-1, the J call TRBJ1-4, with TRBD1 matching 8 bases. This CDR3 is built from 15 residues. V lost 5 bases, J lost 2 bases, and 4 bases stayed unmatched. Germline assignment: CDR1 LGHDT and CDR2 YNNKEL (reference sequence). The CDR3 nucleotides are TGTGCCAGCAGCGGAAACAGGGGGACTAATGAAAAACTGTTTTTT. It codes for CASSGNRGTNEKLFF.

The chain links TRBV4-3 to TRBJ2-2, with 11 bases that match TRBD1. Germline V gene data show CDR1 as LGHNA and CDR2 as YSLEER. V dropped 0 bases and J dropped 6; count of bases not matched to a gene: 3. CDR3 length equals 16 residues. The CDR3, as DNA: TGCGCCAGCAGCCAAGATGTGGGACAGGGGGCCGGGGAGCTGTTTTTT. It yields the protein CASSQDVGQGAGELFF.

The chain carries TRBV5-4 and TRBJ1-5; 8 bases fit TRBD1. The germline V gene encodes CDR1 SGHNT and CDR2 YYREEE (reference sequence). Trimming took 2 bases from V and 11 from J; bases not matched to a gene: 6. This CDR3 is built from 13 residues. The CDR3 DNA is TGTGCCAGCAGCTTTGGACAGGGAGCGGCCCAGCATTTT. Protein product: CASSFGQGAAQHF.